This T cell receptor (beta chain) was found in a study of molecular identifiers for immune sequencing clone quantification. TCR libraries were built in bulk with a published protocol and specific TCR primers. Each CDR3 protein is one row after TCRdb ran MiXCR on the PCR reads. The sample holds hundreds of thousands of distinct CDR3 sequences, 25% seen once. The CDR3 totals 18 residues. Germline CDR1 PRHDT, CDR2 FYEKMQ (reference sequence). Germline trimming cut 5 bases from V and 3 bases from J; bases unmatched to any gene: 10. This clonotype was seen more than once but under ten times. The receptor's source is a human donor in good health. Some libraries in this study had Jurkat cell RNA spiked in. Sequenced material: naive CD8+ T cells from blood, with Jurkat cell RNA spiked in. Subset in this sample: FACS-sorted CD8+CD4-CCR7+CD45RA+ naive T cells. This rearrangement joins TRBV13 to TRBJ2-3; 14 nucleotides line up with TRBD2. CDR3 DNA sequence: TGTGCCAGCAGCCCCAGACTAGCGGGGGGGCCGGCGACAGATACGCAGTATTTT. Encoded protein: CASSPRLAGGPATDTQYF.